The rows below give T cell receptor beta chains drawn from one sample of a study of T cell repertoires in cytomegalovirus infection. TCRdb re-called the reads through MiXCR, storing one row per CDR3 protein. The sample holds some 800,000 distinct CDR3 sequences, around 29% seen once. These receptors' targets are unknown. Here the sequenced sample was cultured CD8+ T cells from PBMCs, taken from culture after CMV antigen stimulation. All receptors derive from a human donor in good health (CMV status not recorded). Some clones in this sample may be carry-over from other donors' samples. The CDR3 runs from the conserved cysteine through the conserved F or W. A D gene is named only where the DNA matches it firmly. The size entry is marked missing in some rows and otherwise reads once, few, many or a size class.

>-|-|TRBJ1-5|TRBV27
CASSPSEGDSNQPQHF
TGTGCCAGCAGTCCGTCCGAGGGAGATAGCAATCAGCCCCAGCATTTT
>-|many|TRBJ2-5|TRBV7-6
CASTSIIGAGETQYF
TGTGCCAGCACCAGTATTATAGGGGCAGGAGAGACCCAGTACTTC
>-|-|TRBJ2-5|TRBV10-3
CAIGGPDQETQYF
TGTGCCATCGGGGGGCCCGACCAAGAGACCCAGTACTTC
>TRBD1|-|TRBJ1-1|TRBV7-2
CASSPLEGAITEAFF
TGTGCCAGCAGCCCGTTGGAGGGGGCAATTACTGAAGCTTTCTTT
>-|-|TRBJ1-2|TRBV7-3
CASSFSSSYGYTF
TGTGCCAGCAGCTTCTCCAGTAGCTATGGCTACACCTTC
>TRBD1|-|TRBJ1-3|TRBV7-9
CASSLAGDSGFVDTIYF
TGTGCCAGCAGCTTAGCAGGGGACAGCGGTTTCGTAGACACCATATATTTT
>TRBD1|-|TRBJ2-2|TRBV20-1
CSARDGNRGNTGELFF
TGCAGTGCTAGAGACGGAAACAGGGGTAACACCGGGGAGCTGTTTTTT
>-|-|TRBJ2-1|TRBV12-5
CASGLDRRGAEQFF
TGTGCTAGTGGTTTGGACCGAAGGGGAGCTGAGCAGTTCTTC
>-|-|TRBJ2-1|TRBV10-3
CAVFKSGTKFF
TGTGCCGTCTTCAAGTCCGGGACAAAGTTCTTC
>-|-|TRBJ2-1|TRBV4-2
CASSQDGLSGEQFF
TGTGCCAGCAGCCAAGATGGCTTAAGCGGTGAGCAGTTCTTC
>-|few|TRBJ2-5|TRBV4-1
CASSPQGSEQKRETQYF
TGCGCCAGCAGCCCGCAGGGTAGCGAGCAAAAAAGGGAGACCCAGTACTTC
>TRBD2|-|TRBJ2-7|TRBV15
CATSAPGTSDKGPLEQYF
TGTGCCACCAGCGCCCCCGGGACTAGCGACAAAGGCCCGCTCGAGCAGTACTTC
>TRBD2|few|TRBJ2-3|TRBV7-2
CASSLVLAGITDTQYF
TGTGCCAGCAGCTTGGTTCTAGCGGGGATTACAGATACGCAGTATTTT
>TRBD2|few|TRBJ2-5|TRBV6-2/TRBV6-3
CASSYLRTSQETQYF
TGTGCCAGCAGTTACCTCCGGACTAGTCAAGAGACCCAGTACTTC
>-|-|TRBJ1-1|TRBV10-2
CASSEGGWDTEAFF
TGCGCCAGCAGTGAGGGGGGGTGGGACACTGAAGCTTTCTTT
>-|-|TRBJ2-1|TRBV14
CASSQAPGLRQFF
TGTGCCAGCAGCCAAGCCCCGGGACTTAGGCAGTTCTTC
>-|many|TRBJ2-1|TRBV7-9
CASSSRQLSNEQFF
TGTGCCAGCAGCTCTCGACAGCTTAGCAATGAGCAGTTCTTC
>TRBD2|few|TRBJ2-4|TRBV27
CASSGPLAGGLSNIQYF
TGTGCCAGCAGTGGTCCCCTAGCGGGGGGGCTTAGTAACATTCAGTACTTC
>TRBD1|-|TRBJ2-5|TRBV14
CASSETGGQQETQYF
TGTGCCAGCAGCGAGACAGGGGGCCAACAAGAGACCCAGTACTTC
>TRBD1|-|TRBJ2-7|TRBV6-6
CASSYGTGIDEQYF
TGTGCCAGCAGTTACGGGACAGGAATCGACGAGCAGTACTTC
>-|-|TRBJ1-1|TRBV3-1
CASSHFRQGNTEAFF
TGTGCCAGCAGCCATTTTAGGCAGGGAAACACTGAAGCTTTCTTT
>-|few|TRBJ1-1|TRBV28
CASKVFAGSNTEAFF
TGTGCCAGCAAAGTTTTTGCAGGTTCGAACACTGAAGCTTTCTTT
>-|few|TRBJ1-4|TRBV6-6
CASRQQSVGGLFF
TGTGCCAGCAGGCAACAGTCAGTAGGGGGACTGTTTTTT
>-|few|TRBJ2-5|TRBV7-9
CASSYPGRQETQYF
TGTGCCAGCAGCTATCCCGGCAGGCAAGAGACCCAGTACTTC
>-|-|TRBJ1-2|TRBV7-9
CASSSIGEDYGYTF
TGTGCCAGCAGCTCGATAGGAGAGGACTATGGCTACACCTTC
>TRBD1|few|TRBJ2-3|TRBV7-2
CASSLYGTATDTQYF
TGTGCCAGCAGCTTATACGGGACAGCCACAGATACGCAGTATTTT
>-|many|TRBJ2-2|TRBV7-2
CASFDRYFTGELFF
TGTGCCAGCTTCGACAGATACTTCACCGGGGAGCTGTTTTTT
>-|-|TRBJ1-3|TRBV7-2
CACTSGGNTIYF
TGTGCCTGCACCTCGGGTGGAAACACCATATATTTT
>-|-|TRBJ2-7|TRBV7-3
CASSPTLPGGGEQYF
TGTGCCAGCAGCCCTACGCTACCAGGGGGAGGCGAGCAGTACTTC
>TRBD1|many|TRBJ1-3|TRBV14
CASSLLPWDRRNTIYF
TGTGCCAGCAGCCTCCTACCCTGGGACAGGAGAAACACCATATATTTT
>TRBD1|few|TRBJ2-1|TRBV19
CASTWTGGSNEQFF
TGTGCCAGTACGTGGACAGGGGGGTCCAATGAGCAGTTCTTC
>-|-|TRBJ2-3|TRBV5-5
CASSGWWLSSSTDTQYF
TGTGCCAGCAGCGGGTGGTGGCTCTCGAGCAGCACAGATACGCAGTATTTT
>-|few|TRBJ1-4|TRBV6-1
CASSKRASTNEKLFF
TGTGCCAGCAGTAAGAGGGCTTCAACTAATGAAAAACTGTTTTTT
>-|-|TRBJ2-5|TRBV20-1
CSASPQSPRRGETQYF
TGCAGTGCTAGCCCACAGTCACCAAGGAGAGGGGAGACCCAGTACTTC
>-|-|TRBJ2-5|TRBV4-2
CASSHGLPQETQYF
TGTGCCAGCAGCCACGGACTACCACAAGAGACCCAGTACTTC
>-|few|TRBJ1-2|TRBV12-3/TRBV12-4
CASSFGQTGYGYTF
TGTGCCAGCAGTTTCGGCCAGACGGGCTATGGCTACACCTTC
>-|-|TRBJ2-7|TRBV7-9
CATSLPSSYEQYF
TGTGCCACCTCGCTTCCATCCTCCTACGAGCAGTACTTC
>TRBD2|few|TRBJ2-1|TRBV14
CASSPYSGGHNEQFF
TGTGCCAGCAGCCCCTACAGCGGGGGGCATAATGAGCAGTTCTTC
>TRBD1|few|TRBJ1-2|TRBV7-8
CASSFDAGTGYGYTF
TGTGCCAGCAGCTTCGACGCTGGGACAGGGTATGGCTACACCTTC
>-|-|TRBJ1-2|TRBV7-2
CASSPSTVVRPNYGYTF
TGTGCCAGCAGCCCCTCCACGGTAGTCAGGCCTAACTATGGCTACACCTTC
>TRBD2|-|TRBJ2-1|TRBV4-1
CASSQDGRGGLDEQFF
TGCGCCAGCAGCCAAGACGGGCGGGGGGGTTTGGATGAGCAGTTCTTC
>TRBD2|few|TRBJ2-1|TRBV24-1
CATSDFTSGYNEQFF
TGTGCCACCAGTGATTTTACTAGCGGCTACAATGAGCAGTTCTTC
>-|many|TRBJ2-1|TRBV7-6
CASSLGKGRYNEQFF
TGTGCCAGCAGCTTAGGAAAGGGTCGGTACAATGAGCAGTTCTTC
>TRBD2|-|TRBJ2-2|TRBV11-2
CASSLGLAGEAGELFF
TGTGCCAGCAGCTTAGGACTAGCGGGGGAGGCCGGGGAGCTGTTTTTT
>TRBD1|-|TRBJ1-6|TRBV27
CASSLGVGQESSYNSPLHF
TGTGCCAGCAGTTTAGGGGTCGGACAGGAAAGCTCCTATAATTCACCCCTCCACTTT
>TRBD1|-|TRBJ1-3|TRBV6-1
CASRPEVQGYGNTIYF
TGTGCCAGCAGACCGGAGGTACAGGGGTACGGAAACACCATATATTTT
>-|few|TRBJ2-2|TRBV4-3
CASSQDPGVGELFF
TGCGCCAGCAGCCAAGATCCAGGGGTCGGGGAGCTGTTTTTT
>TRBD1|-|TRBJ1-4|TRBV13
CASSLARTGLEEKLFF
TGTGCCAGCAGCTTAGCCCGGACAGGGTTGGAGGAAAAACTGTTTTTT
>-|-|TRBJ2-5|TRBV20-1
CSARGRKETQYF
TGCAGTGCTAGGGGACGGAAAGAGACCCAGTACTTC
>-|-|TRBJ2-3|TRBV27
CASSLLGTTDTQYF
TGTGCCAGCAGTTTATTGGGGACCACAGATACGCAGTATTTT
>-|-|TRBJ2-3|TRBV5-1
CASFTAGTDTQYF
TGCGCCAGCTTTACGGCGGGAACAGATACGCAGTATTTT
>-|few|TRBJ1-4|TRBV7-9
CASSYPVAGAVEKLFF
TGTGCCAGCAGTTACCCGGTGGCCGGGGCGGTTGAAAAACTGTTTTTT